Following are 15 T cell receptor beta chains from one sample sequenced in a study of CD8 T cell repertoires and HIV-1 epitope variants. Assay used: immunoSEQ multiplex PCR; TCRdb lists only in-frame clones, some missing. The sample has roughly 7,000 clones, 50% to 70% seen once; the top ten hold 42%. Their antigen targets remain unknown. The sequenced sample consisted of cultured CD8+ T cells derived from PBMCs. The receptors derive from a male donor with HIV.

The genes are TRBV2 and TRBJ2-2; the D gene is possibly TRBD2 (5 bases). V dropped 3 bases and J dropped 3 bases, with 14 bases sitting between them. The CDR3 length is 16 residues. The germline gives CDR1 SNHLY, CDR2 FYNNEI. The CDR3 loop reads CASSDQAEADTGELFF. The CDR3 DNA reads as TGTGCCAGCAGTGATCAAGCGGAGGCGGACACCGGGGAGCTGTTTTTT.

The chain links TRBV5-1 to TRBJ2-3; 8 bases agree with TRBD2. Germline V lookup: CDR1 SGHRS, CDR2 YFSETQ. The length of the CDR3 is 11 residues. The J segment lost 11 bases and the V segment lost 6 bases, leaving 5 bases of the junction unmatched. CDR3 in amino acids: CASKGAGGQYF. CDR3 bases: TGCGCCAGCAAGGGCGCGGGAGGGCAGTATTTT.

The chain couples TRBV28 to TRBJ2-5; the D gene is possibly TRBD1 (6 bases). CDR3 length: 13 amino acids. Germline loops: CDR1 MDHEN, CDR2 SYDVKM. Trimming stripped 5 bases from V and 0 bases from J, with 7 bases between. The CDR3 coding sequence is TGTGCCAGCAGTACAGGGTACCAAGAGACCCAGTACTTC. The encoded protein is CASSTGYQETQYF.

The rearrangement links TRBV5-4 to TRBJ2-1; 7 positions match TRBD2. V was pared by 4 bases and J by 6 bases, with 13 bases of the junction left unmatched. The CDR3 runs to 16 residues. In germline, CDR1 is SGHNT, CDR2 YYREEE (reference sequence). CDR3 residues: CASSESPGLGLNEQFF. The CDR3, as DNA: TGTGCCAGCAGCGAGAGCCCTGGACTAGGGCTCAATGAGCAGTTCTTC.

This clone has just one count. The chain couples TRBV6-1 to TRBJ2-5, with no clear D. Gene TRBJ2-7 matches the end of the DNA better, so the J call may be wrong. The CDR3 sequence is 14 residues long. CDR1 and CDR2 from the germline V gene are MNHNS and SASEGT. CDR3 protein: CASSEARKGYEQYF. The CDR3 nucleotides are TGTGCCAGCAGTGAAGCGCGGAAAGGGTACGAGCAGTACTTC.

This clone came up a few times. V is TRBV13 and J is TRBJ1-1; 9 nucleotides agree with TRBD1. The CDR3 spans 16 residues. Germline V gene sequence: CDR1 PRHDT, CDR2 FYEKMQ (reference sequence). V was clipped by 5 bases and J by 1 base; unmatched bases: 8. CDR3 nucleotide sequence: TGTGCCAGCAGCCTTGGAGGGGGACAGGGGAACACTGAAGCTTTCTTT. Translation: CASSLGGGQGNTEAFF.

The chain joins TRBV19 to TRBJ1-5, with D perhaps matching TRBD1 (5 bases). The ends were cut back, 7 bases at V and 6 bases at J, with 25 bases in the middle. CDR1 and CDR2 from the germline V gene are LNHDA and SQIVND (reference sequence). The CDR3 spans 17 residues. In DNA, the CDR3 is TGTGCCAGTACCCCGCGATGGGTACAGGTCCCTAGTCAGCCCCAGCATTTT. It is translated as CASTPRWVQVPSQPQHF. The full variable domain, its missing parts supplied by reference TRBV19 and TRBJ1-5, is DGGITQSPKYLFRKEGQNVTLSCEQNLNHDAMYWYRQDPGQGLRLIYYSQIVNDFQKGDIAEGYSVSREKKESFPLTVTSAQKNPTAFYLCASTPRWVQVPSQPQHFGDGTRLSIL.

This clone has more than one count but fewer than ten. The J gene is TRBJ1-1, the V gene TRBV5-4, with 8 bases aligning to TRBD1. Germline values: CDR1 SGHNT, CDR2 YYREEE (reference sequence). The V gene end was trimmed by 2 bases and the J gene end by 6 bases; junction bases not matched to a gene: 3. There are 13 residues in the CDR3. CDR3 loop: CASSLQGGAEAFF. Written as DNA, the CDR3 is TGTGCCAGCAGCTTACAGGGGGGAGCTGAAGCTTTCTTT.

There are a few counts of this clone. The V and J genes are TRBV28 and TRBJ2-7; the match to TRBD2 covers 7 bases. CDR1 and CDR2 from the germline V gene are MDHEN and SYDVKM. The CDR3 is 14 amino acids. After removal of 5 bases from V and 2 bases from J, the junction contained 6 bases not matched to a gene. CDR3 in DNA: TGTGCCAGCAGTCCCACGGGGGGTACCTACGAGCAGTACTTC. It specifies CASSPTGGTYEQYF.

This clone came up once. The chain recombines TRBV2 with TRBJ2-3; 7 bases match TRBD2. The length of the CDR3 is 15 residues. The trim removed 7 bases at V and 0 bases at J, leaving 7 bases unmatched. Germline V gene lookup returns CDR1 SNHLY and CDR2 FYNNEI. The CDR3 DNA follows: TGTGCCAGCATTGTCCTAGCGGCTAGCACAGATACGCAGTATTTT. As protein: CASIVLAASTDTQYF. The full variable domain, rest sourced from reference TRBV2 and TRBJ2-3, is EPEVTQTPSHQVTQMGQEVILRCVPISNHLYFYWYRQILGQKVEFLVSFYNNEISEKSEIFDDQFSVERPDGSNFTLKIRSTKLEDSAMYFCASIVLAASTDTQYFGPGTRLTVL.

The chain uses TRBV28 and TRBJ2-7; 10 bases agree with TRBD2. CDR3 length equals 19 residues. Germline lookup yields CDR1 MDHEN and CDR2 SYDVKM. The trim removed 6 bases at V and 0 bases at J, leaving 17 bases unmatched. CDR3 sequence reads: CASSLTVRMGTSDSYEQYF. The DNA of the CDR3 is TGTGCCAGCAGCCTAACCGTTCGTATGGGGACTAGCGACTCCTACGAGCAGTACTTC.

The genes are TRBV28 and TRBJ2-1; D unresolved. This CDR3 contains 13 residues. From germline, CDR1 is MDHEN and CDR2 SYDVKM. The V and J ends lost 2 bases and 10 bases respectively, with 12 bases between them. CDR3 sequence (DNA): TGTGCCAGCAGTTTAGTTAGTGGGAACGAGCAGTTCTTC. Its translation: CASSLVSGNEQFF.

This clone is large (0.1 to 1%) in the sample. V is TRBV7-2 and J is TRBJ2-1; D remains unclear. CDR1 is SGHTA, CDR2 FQGNSA, per germline. The V end was cut by 1 base, the J end by 9 bases, with 10 bases between. The CDR3 has 13 residues. The CDR3 DNA reads as TGTGCCAGCAGCTTAGACGGTGCCAGTGAGCAGTTCTTC. Its translation: CASSLDGASEQFF.

This chain uses TRBV7-3 with TRBJ2-5; 8 nucleotides align to TRBD1. The germline V gene has CDR1 SGHTA and CDR2 FQGTGA. The V gene end was trimmed by 3 bases and the J gene end by 2 bases; junction bases not matched to a gene: 2. This CDR3 is 14 amino acids long. CDR3 nucleotide sequence: TGTGCCAGCAGCTTCACAGGGGGTCAAGAGACCCAGTACTTC. Amino acid sequence: CASSFTGGQETQYF.

This clone turned up a few times. This chain links TRBV30 with TRBJ2-1, with 8 bases identical to TRBD2. The CDR3 is made up of 14 amino acids. The junction had 12 bases not matched to a gene; V was cut back by 5 bases and J by 9 bases. CDR1 is GTSNPN and CDR2 is SVGIG in the germline V gene (reference sequence). CDR3 loop: CAWEHPGGPGEQFF. For the CDR3, the DNA is TGTGCCTGGGAGCACCCGGGGGGGCCGGGTGAGCAGTTCTTC.